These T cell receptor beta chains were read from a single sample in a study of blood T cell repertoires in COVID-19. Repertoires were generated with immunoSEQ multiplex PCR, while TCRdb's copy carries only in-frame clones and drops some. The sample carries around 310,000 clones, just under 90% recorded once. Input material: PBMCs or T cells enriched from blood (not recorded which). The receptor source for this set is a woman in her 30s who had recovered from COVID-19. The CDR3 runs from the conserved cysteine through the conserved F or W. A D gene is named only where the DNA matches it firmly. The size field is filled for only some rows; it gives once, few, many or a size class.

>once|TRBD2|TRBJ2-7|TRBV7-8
TGTGCCAGCCAAGGACTAGCGGTATACGAGCAGTACTTC
CASQGLAVYEQYF
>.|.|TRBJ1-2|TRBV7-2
TGTGCCAGCAGCTTAGACAGCGGTCGATATGGCTACACCTTC
CASSLDSGRYGYTF
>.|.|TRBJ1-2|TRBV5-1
TGCGCCAGCAGCTTTTCCGGGGAGGTTAGGTATGGCTACACCTTC
CASSFSGEVRYGYTF
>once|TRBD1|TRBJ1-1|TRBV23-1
TGCGCCAGCAGTCGGGGGACAGGGGCATCCACTGAAGCTTTCTTT
CASSRGTGASTEAFF
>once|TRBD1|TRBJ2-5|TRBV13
TGTGCCAGCAGCTCAGGGACAGGGGGCGAGGAGACCCAGTACTTC
CASSSGTGGEETQYF
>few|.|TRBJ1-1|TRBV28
TGTGCCAGCAGCCTCACCGGGACAACGAACACTGAAGCTTTCTTT
CASSLTGTTNTEAFF
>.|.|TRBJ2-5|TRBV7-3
TGTGCCAGCAGCTCCCAAGGAGGGACCCAGTACTTC
CASSSQGGTQYF
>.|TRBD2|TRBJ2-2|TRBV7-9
TGTGCCAGCAGCTCGAATAGCGGGAGTACCGGGGAGCTGTTTTTT
CASSSNSGSTGELFF
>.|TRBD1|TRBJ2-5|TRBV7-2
TGTGCCAGCAGGTCAGGACAGGTCTTATCGACCCAGTACTTC
CASRSGQVLSTQYF
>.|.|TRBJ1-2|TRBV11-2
TGTGCCAGCACCCTAGCAGCTAACTATGGCTACACCTTC
CASTLAANYGYTF
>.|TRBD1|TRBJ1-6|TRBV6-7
TGTGCCAGCAGTGCCCCGGGACAGGGGGCGACTTCACCCCTCCACTTT
CASSAPGQGATSPLHF
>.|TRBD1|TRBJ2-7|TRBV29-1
TGCAGCGTTGATCGGGACAGAGAGACCTACGAGCAGTACTTC
CSVDRDRETYEQYF
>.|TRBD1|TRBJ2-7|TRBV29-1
TGCAGCGTTGAAAAGGGGACAGGGGGCATCTACGAGCAGTACTTC
CSVEKGTGGIYEQYF
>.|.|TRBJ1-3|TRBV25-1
TGTGCCAGCAGTGAATCGGTCATACCCGAGGAAGGAAACACCATATATTTT
CASSESVIPEEGNTIYF
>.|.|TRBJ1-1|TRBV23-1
TGCGCCAGCCTCCAACTTCCCGAAGCTTTCTTT
CASLQLPEAFF
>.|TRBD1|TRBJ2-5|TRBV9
TGTGCCAGCAGCGTAGAAGGGACAGGGGGGGAGACCCAGTACTTC
CASSVEGTGGETQYF
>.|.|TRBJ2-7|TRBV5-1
TGCGCCAGCAGCTTGGCCGGTAGATCCTACGAGCAGTACTTC
CASSLAGRSYEQYF
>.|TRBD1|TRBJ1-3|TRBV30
TGTGCCCGCACAGGGGGACTTGGAAACACCATATATTTT
CARTGGLGNTIYF
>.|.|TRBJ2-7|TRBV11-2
TGTGCCAGCAGCTTAGAGCAGTTTCTCGACGAGCAGTACTTC
CASSLEQFLDEQYF
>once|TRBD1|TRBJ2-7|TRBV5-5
TGTGCCAGCAGCGGGGACAGGGGGGGCGAGCAGTACTTC
CASSGDRGGEQYF
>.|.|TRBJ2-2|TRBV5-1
TGCGCCAGCAGCTTCGGGTCAGCGAACACCGGGGAGCTGTTTTTT
CASSFGSANTGELFF
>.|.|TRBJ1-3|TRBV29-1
TGCAGCGTGAAGACAGACTTTACTTCTGGAAACACCATATATTTT
CSVKTDFTSGNTIYF
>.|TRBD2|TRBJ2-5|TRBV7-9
TGTGCCAGCAGCCTCGGGGGGGAAGAGACCCAGTACTTC
CASSLGGEETQYF
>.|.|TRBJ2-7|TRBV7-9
TGTGCCAGCAGCCTGACATCTGGTGTCGGGAGTGCAGACGAGCAGTACTTC
CASSLTSGVGSADEQYF
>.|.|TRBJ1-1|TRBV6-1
TGTGCCAGCAGTGAAGGGGGAGTAGTCACTGAAGCTTTCTTT
CASSEGGVVTEAFF
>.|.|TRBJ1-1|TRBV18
TGTGCCAGCTCACCACCGCGGGCAAGAGCTTTCTTT
CASSPPRARAFF
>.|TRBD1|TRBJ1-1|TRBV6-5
TGTGCCAGCAGTTACCCCGACAGGGGGCGAACTGAAGCTTTCTTT
CASSYPDRGRTEAFF
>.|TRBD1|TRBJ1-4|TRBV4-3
TGCGCCAGCAGCCAACAGGGGGGCCGACTGTTTTTT
CASSQQGGRLFF
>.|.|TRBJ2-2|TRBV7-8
TGTGCCAGCAGCTTAGTTCGGTACAGCGGCACCGGGGAGCTGTTTTTT
CASSLVRYSGTGELFF
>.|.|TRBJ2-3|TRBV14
TGTGCCAGCAGCCCCCCCAATCGGGTCGATACGCAGTATTTT
CASSPPNRVDTQYF
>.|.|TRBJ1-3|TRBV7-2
TGTGCCAGCAGCCTAGTCCATAGCTCTGGAAACACCATATATTTT
CASSLVHSSGNTIYF
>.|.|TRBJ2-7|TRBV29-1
TGCAGCGCAATCAGAGGGTACTACCTAGCCTACGAGCAGTACTTC
CSAIRGYYLAYEQYF
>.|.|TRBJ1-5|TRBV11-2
TGTGCCAGCATCGTCTATCCCCCGGGCGGACAGATCAATCAGCCCCAGCATTTT
CASIVYPPGGQINQPQHF
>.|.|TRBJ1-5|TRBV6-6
TGTGCCAGCAGTCCCGGTGGCGGGAGCAATCAGCCCCAGCATTTT
CASSPGGGSNQPQHF
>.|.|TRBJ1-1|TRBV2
TGTGCCAGCAGTGAGCAGGGGCTTATCGCTGGGTGGGGCACTGAAGCTTTCTTT
CASSEQGLIAGWGTEAFF
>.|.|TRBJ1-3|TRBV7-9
TGTGCCAGCCGCCAGCACTCAGGGGCCCACTCTGGAAACACCATATATTTT
CASRQHSGAHSGNTIYF
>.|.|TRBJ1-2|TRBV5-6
TGTGCCAGCAGCGATACAGGCTATGGCTACACCTTC
CASSDTGYGYTF
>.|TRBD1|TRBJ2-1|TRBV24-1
TGTGCCACCAGTGGGTCTCGAGGACAGGGATTCTACAATGAGCAGTTCTTC
CATSGSRGQGFYNEQFF
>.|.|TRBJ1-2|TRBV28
TGTGCCGTATCCAGCGGAGCTAACTATGGCTACACCTTC
CAVSSGANYGYTF
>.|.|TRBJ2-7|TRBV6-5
TGTGCCAGCAGTTACGCGTTGGCGGGTAGCGGCTACGAGCAGTACTTC
CASSYALAGSGYEQYF
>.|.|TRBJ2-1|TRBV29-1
TGCAGCGTTGAACGGTCCTCGGCGGATGAGCAGTTCTTC
CSVERSSADEQFF
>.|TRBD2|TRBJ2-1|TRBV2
TGTGCCAGCAGCTCCGGGACTAGCGGGTACAATGAGCAGTTCTTC
CASSSGTSGYNEQFF